These 29 T cell receptor beta chains share one sample of origin, sequenced in a study of identical twins. TCRdb redid the calling of the 5' RACE reads with MiXCR, one entry per CDR3 protein. This sample has around 480,000 distinct CDR3 sequences, with over 11% found just once. The data were also submitted as part of a second study, on yellow fever vaccine responses in identical twins.

The sample was CD4+ T cells sorted from blood. The receptors here all came from a woman aged 18-29 years in good health.

In this sample, this clonotype turned up many times. This rearrangement joins TRBV7-2 to TRBJ2-2; tentative D call: TRBD1 (6 bases). Germline assignment: CDR1 SGHTA and CDR2 FQGNSA. This CDR3 is built from 17 residues. V was cut by 4 bases and J by 0 bases, with 15 bases left in between. The CDR3 nucleotides are TGTGCCAGCAGCTCAGGCGCCGGGACAACGAACACCGGGGAGCTGTTTTTT. Translating it yields CASSSGAGTTNTGELFF.

V and J are TRBV20-1 and TRBJ2-2, with D maybe TRBD1 (5 bases). Germline V gene lookup returns CDR1 DFQATT and CDR2 SNEGSKA (reference sequence). The CDR3 runs to 14 residues. The V gene lost 6 bases and the J gene lost 4 bases, with 15 bases spanning the gap. CDR3 sequence reads: CSAQDQGSTGELFF. CDR3 in DNA: TGCAGTGCGCAGGACCAGGGTAGCACCGGGGAGCTGTTTTTT.

This clonotype was counted between two and nine times. This may stem from a read error, because a much larger clone lies one nucleotide away. The CDR3 DNA sequence: TGTGCCGGCACCCTTAGCGGGAGTGGAGAGACCCAGTACTTC. This gives the protein CAGTLSGSGETQYF. The V and J genes are TRBV7-9 and TRBJ2-5; 9 nucleotides agree with TRBD2. This CDR3 comprises 14 residues. Per germline, CDR1 SEHNR and CDR2 FQNEAQ (reference sequence). The J segment lost 4 bases and the V segment lost 11 bases, leaving 11 bases of the junction unmatched.

The V and J genes are TRBV10-3 and TRBJ2-5; D is perhaps TRBD2 (5 bases). The V end was cut by 10 bases, the J end by 5 bases, with 20 bases between. The CDR3 has 14 residues. Germline V gene sequence: CDR1 ENHRY, CDR2 SYGVKD. Written as DNA, the CDR3 is TGTGCCACCAAACTCGACACCGGGAAGGAGACCCAGTACTTC. This encodes CATKLDTGKETQYF.

This clonotype was detected ten times or more. This chain connects TRBV5-1 to TRBJ2-3; 7 bases agree with TRBD2. This CDR3 region has 14 residues. Trimming removed 7 bases from V and 4 bases from J; junction bases left unmatched: 9. From germline, CDR1 is SGHRS and CDR2 YFSETQ. The CDR3 protein is CASLRLAPPDTQYF. The CDR3 DNA follows: TGCGCCAGCTTAAGACTAGCTCCACCAGATACGCAGTATTTT.

Notes on this clonotype: A much larger clone differs from this one at a single base, so this may be a read error. V usage is TRBV5-1 and J usage is TRBJ2-5, with D uncertain. The CDR3 contains 15 residues. Germline-derived CDR1 and CDR2 are SGHRS and YFSETQ. Deletions cut 0 bases from V and 1 base from J, with 10 bases between. CDR3 bases: TGCGCCAGCAGCTTGGCCAGTAACGGCCAAGAGACCCAGTACTTC. It specifies CASSLASNGQETQYF.

This clonotype was seen ten or more times. CDR3 amino acids: CAISQREAYEQYF. In DNA form, the CDR3 reads TGTGCCATCAGCCAGCGGGAGGCATACGAGCAGTACTTC. This sequence joins TRBV10-3 and TRBJ2-7, with 9 bases lining up with TRBD2. Germline CDR1 ENHRY, CDR2 SYGVKD. The CDR3 runs to 13 residues. Trimming took 6 bases from V and 4 from J; bases not matched to a gene: 4.

The sample holds many counts of this clonotype. This chain links TRBV10-1 with TRBJ2-7; D remains unclear. This CDR3 region has 14 residues. The V gene lost 0 bases and the J gene lost 3 bases, with 9 bases spanning the gap. Germline V gene data show CDR1 as WNHNN and CDR2 as SYGVQD (reference sequence). This chain's CDR3 is CASSESGSYYEQYF. The CDR3 DNA sequence: TGCGCCAGCAGTGAGTCGGGCAGCTACTACGAGCAGTACTTC.

This clonotype was counted many times. The junction departs from germline at one end; a sequencing error may be responsible. This chain joins TRBV5-1 and TRBJ2-5, with D maybe TRBD2 (6 bases). Germline V lookup: CDR1 SGHRS, CDR2 YFSETQ. The CDR3 consists of 14 residues. CDR3 DNA: TGTGCCAGCAGCTTGGGACTGGCCCAAGAGACCCAGTACTTC. Translating it yields CASSLGLAQETQYF.

This clonotype was seen a few times. This chain links TRBV12-3 or TRBV12-4 with TRBJ1-6, with D possibly being TRBD1 (5 bases). CDR3 length: 14 amino acids. V gave up 6 bases and J gave up 9 bases, with 15 bases separating them. The CDR3 nucleotides are TGTGCCAGCAGACAGGCAGCCCTCGGTTCACCCCTCCACTTT. Protein product: CASRQAALGSPLHF.

This clonotype came up a few times. The V and J genes are TRBV6-1 and TRBJ2-1; the match to TRBD2 covers 13 bases. V dropped 11 bases and J dropped 8; count of bases not matched to a gene: 6. The CDR3 has 13 residues. CDR1 and CDR2 from the germline V gene are MNHNS and SASEGT. Here the CDR3 reads CAGRTSGGDEQFF. CDR3 bases: TGTGCCGGTAGGACTAGCGGGGGCGATGAGCAGTTCTTC.

This clonotype was counted a few times. The J gene is TRBJ1-2, the V gene TRBV7-3; D not certain. This CDR3 spans 13 amino acids. Germline-derived CDR1 and CDR2 are SGHTA and FQGTGA. V was trimmed by 0 bases and J by 7 bases, leaving 9 bases between them. The CDR3 loop is CASSLTGSSGYTF. In nucleotides, the CDR3 is TGTGCCAGCAGCTTAACAGGGTCAAGTGGCTACACCTTC.

This chain joins TRBV3-1 and TRBJ2-5, with 10 bases lining up with TRBD1. This CDR3 is 14 amino acids long. CDR1 and CDR2 from the germline V gene are LGHDT and YNNKEL (reference sequence). The trim removed 3 bases at V and 5 bases at J, leaving 3 bases unmatched. CDR3: CASSQGTGDETQYF. Here the CDR3 DNA reads TGTGCCAGCAGCCAGGGGACAGGGGACGAGACCCAGTACTTC.

This clonotype showed up just a few times. V is TRBV18 and J is TRBJ2-2; 8 positions match TRBD2. This CDR3 has 15 amino acids. J was trimmed by 5 bases and V by 1 base; bases with no gene match: 3. In germline, CDR1 is KGHSH, CDR2 LQKENI. The CDR3 loop is CASSPHAGGTGELFF. As DNA, the CDR3 is TGTGCCAGCTCACCACACGCGGGAGGTACCGGGGAGCTGTTTTTT.

The V gene is TRBV6-2 or TRBV6-3, the J gene TRBJ2-7; D ambiguous. CDR3 length: 12 residues. Germline values: CDR1 MNHEY, CDR2 SVGEGT. The germline V and J ends were trimmed by 1 base and 3 bases, with 4 bases remaining between them. The CDR3 bases are TGTGCCAGCAGTTACTTCCTCTACGAGCAGTACTTC. It yields the protein CASSYFLYEQYF.

The chain has TRBV20-1 and TRBJ2-7; 7 positions match TRBD1. Per the germline V gene, CDR1 is DFQATT and CDR2 is SNEGSKA (reference sequence). Unmatched junction bases numbered 14, after V lost 5 bases and J lost 4 bases. This CDR3 is built from 15 residues. The DNA of the CDR3 is TGCAGTGCTTCTCGGGACAGCCTAGGGGAATACGAGCAGTACTTC. Encoded protein: CSASRDSLGEYEQYF.

The chain carries TRBV5-1 and TRBJ1-2, with D hard to call. The ends were cut back, 0 bases at V and 7 bases at J, with 10 bases in the middle. CDR1 SGHRS and CDR2 YFSETQ come from the germline V gene. The CDR3 loop spans 13 amino acids. The CDR3 reads CASSLAGLRGYTF. The DNA for the CDR3 is TGCGCCAGCAGCTTGGCGGGGTTGCGTGGCTACACCTTC. The complete variable domain, with remaining parts taken from reference TRBV5-1 and TRBJ1-2, reads KAGVTQTPRYLIKTRGQQVTLSCSPISGHRSVSWYQQTPGQGLQFLFEYFSETQRNKGNFPGRFSGRQFSNSRSEMNVSTLELGDSALYLCASSLAGLRGYTFGSGTRLTVV.

This clonotype has more than one count but fewer than ten. The chain carries TRBV28 and TRBJ2-7, with 7 bases that match TRBD1. This CDR3 region has 15 residues. Per germline, CDR1 MDHEN and CDR2 SYDVKM. V gave up 4 bases and J gave up 2 bases; unmatched junction bases: 8. In DNA form, the CDR3 reads TGTGCCAGCAGTTCTTACCGGACAGGAGCCTACGAGCAGTACTTC. Protein product: CASSSYRTGAYEQYF.

The CDR3 DNA follows: TGTGCCAGCAGTTCCTACGGGACTAGCGGGGGGACAGATACGCAGTATTTT. Its protein product is CASSSYGTSGGTDTQYF. The chain joins TRBV28 to TRBJ2-3; 15 nucleotides match TRBD2. Losses at the gene ends were 4 bases for V and 3 bases for J; bases not matched to a gene: 5. There are 17 residues in the CDR3. CDR1 is MDHEN, CDR2 SYDVKM, per germline.

In its sample, this clonotype was seen a few times. Written as DNA, the CDR3 is TGCAGTGCTCCCCTGCGCGACAATGAGCAGTTCTTC. Its translation is CSAPLRDNEQFF. The gene calls are TRBV20-1 and TRBJ2-1, with D unclear. The CDR3 totals 12 residues. The V gene lost 5 bases and the J gene lost 5 bases, with 10 bases spanning the gap. Germline loops: CDR1 DFQATT, CDR2 SNEGSKA (reference sequence).

Only a few counts were recorded for this clonotype. The chain uses TRBV5-1 and TRBJ2-2; no firm D call. Trimming removed 4 bases from V and 4 bases from J, with 17 bases in between. Germline CDR1 is SGHRS and CDR2 is YFSETQ. The CDR3 totals 16 residues. The CDR3 nucleotides are TGCGCCAGCAGCCGGTCAAAGGACCGGGCCACCGGGGAGCTGTTTTTT. It specifies CASSRSKDRATGELFF.

The V gene is TRBV29-1, the J gene TRBJ2-7; D gene unclear. Germline V lookup: CDR1 SQVTM, CDR2 ANQGSEA. CDR3 size: 12 residues. V was cut by 3 bases and J by 2 bases, with 8 bases left in between. The CDR3 here is CSVEAGPYEQYF. In DNA form, the CDR3 reads TGCAGCGTTGAGGCAGGACCCTACGAGCAGTACTTC.

This clonotype was observed at least ten times. The V call is TRBV6-5, the J call TRBJ2-4, with a weak D call TRBD2 (5 bases). V was shortened by 5 bases and J by 5 bases, with 13 bases between the two germline ends. The CDR3 is 14 amino acids. The V gene's germline CDR1 is MNHEY and CDR2 SVGAGI. The CDR3 here is CASSVLKEENIQYF. Here the CDR3 DNA reads TGTGCCAGCAGTGTACTCAAGGAGGAAAACATTCAGTACTTC.

This clonotype showed up many times. V gene TRBV5-1 combines with J gene TRBJ2-1, with D tentatively TRBD1 or TRBD2 (6 bases each). The V and J ends lost 0 bases and 4 bases respectively, with 11 bases between them. CDR1 SGHRS and CDR2 YFSETQ come from the germline V gene. The CDR3 is made up of 15 amino acids. The CDR3 sequence is CASSLGGARYNEQFF. DNA of the CDR3: TGCGCCAGCAGCTTGGGGGGGGCGCGGTACAATGAGCAGTTCTTC.

This clonotype was counted a few times. The chain combines TRBV7-8 with TRBJ2-1, with D unclear. V was cut by 6 bases and J by 0 bases, with 18 bases left in between. The CDR3 covers 17 residues. Germline values: CDR1 SGHVS, CDR2 FQNEAQ. The CDR3 DNA reads TGTGCCAGCAGGCCCTCCGTCGGGTCCCGCTCCTACAATGAGCAGTTCTTC. It yields the protein CASRPSVGSRSYNEQFF.

V and J are TRBV28 and TRBJ2-1; 10 positions agree with TRBD1. V trimming: 3 bases; J trimming: 8 bases; junction bases outside the gene matches: 7. Germline CDR1 and CDR2: MDHEN and SYDVKM. The length of the CDR3 is 15 residues. The CDR3 DNA reads as TGTGCCAGCAGTTTTGGGGGACAGGGGATCGATGAGCAGTTCTTC. This translates into CASSFGGQGIDEQFF.

The rearrangement joins TRBV2 to TRBJ2-7; D is ambiguous. The CDR3 contains 13 residues. The germline CDR1 and CDR2 sequences are SNHLY and FYNNEI. Trimming took off 6 bases at V and 7 bases at J, with 16 bases between the two ends. DNA of the CDR3: TGTGCCAGCAGAAGACCCTACCCTAGGGAGCAGTACTTC. Amino acid sequence: CASRRPYPREQYF.

This clonotype has a handful of counts. The CDR3 DNA reads TGCGCCAGCACCACAGGGTCTGGGGCCAACGTCCTGACTTTC. Translating gives CASTTGSGANVLTF. The chain carries TRBV10-2 and TRBJ2-6; a weak D match, TRBD1 (6 bases). V gave up 7 bases and J gave up 1 base, with 8 bases separating them. Germline CDR1 reads WSHSY; CDR2 reads SAAADI. The CDR3 has 14 amino acids.

This clonotype was detected a few times. The chain has TRBV20-1 and TRBJ1-1, with a possible D match to TRBD1 (5 bases). There are 15 residues in the CDR3. Germline V gene lookup returns CDR1 DFQATT and CDR2 SNEGSKA (reference sequence). V gave up 6 bases and J gave up 0 bases, with 17 bases separating them. The CDR3 loop reads CSASPPGGVNTEAFF. Here the CDR3 DNA reads TGCAGTGCAAGCCCCCCCGGGGGGGTGAACACTGAAGCTTTCTTT.